This TCR beta chain was sequenced for a study of shared clonotypes between healthy human individuals. Terminally differentiated effector memory CD45RA+ cells were excluded from the naive CD8 cells, which were CD45RO-negative and positively selected for CCR7. Comment on this clone: Its antigen is undetermined.

Original methodology: ImmunoSEQ output lacked quality scores and full-length reads, limiting matched filtering. The protocol was immunoSEQ multiplex PCR, while the TCRdb copy is restricted to in-frame clones and leaves out a portion. D and trimming come from the DNA, and the V and J calls and clone size come from that table. The data hold under 700,000 clones, with approximately 95% observed a single time. The germline V gene encodes CDR1 SNHLY and CDR2 FYNNEI. Trimming shortened V by 6 bases and J by 2 bases, and 14 bases separated the two germline ends. The CDR3 runs to 15 residues. Study-wide results and limits: Across a handful of donors, naive CD4 shared 5% to 6%, naive CD8 more than 3%, memory CD4 roughly 2.4%, memory CD8 over 0.3%. The study drew on few donors, limiting represented genetic and exposure-history diversity. Against clonotypes common to all four donors, non-shared ones had lower generation probabilities.

The sample comprised naive CD8+ T cells sorted from blood. The V gene is TRBV2, the J gene TRBJ1-3; D ambiguous. This TCR was sampled from a woman in her 30s in good health. The CDR3: CASSLAVGAGNTIYF. The CDR3 DNA reads as TGTGCCAGCAGCCTAGCTGTCGGGGCTGGAAACACCATATATTTT.